This record looks at one TCR beta chain sequence and its context. Its cognate antigen is unknown. Looked up from germline, CDR1 is DFQATT and CDR2 is SNEGSKA (reference sequence). The V and J ends lost 2 bases and 3 bases, in that order; junction bases with no gene match: 5. The CDR3 has 15 amino acids. The sample originates from a study of identical twins. Study-wide findings and caveats: Out-of-frame beta chain sequences displayed weaker excess sharing between twins. Cord blood beta clonotypes present at high abundance carried fewer insertions; no such pattern appeared in memory repertoires. Out-of-frame alpha sequences shared by twins showed excess low generation probability.

TCRdb reprocessed the 5' RACE reads with MiXCR, giving one entry per CDR3 protein. The data hold some 660,000 distinct CDR3 sequences, with about 9.4% observed a single time. The sample also formed part of further work on yellow fever vaccine responses in identical twins. That work adds: As reported, the vaccine T cell response of twins seemed partly convergent and partly personalized.

The sequence was obtained from a woman under 30 in good health. The gene calls are TRBV20-1 and TRBJ2-3; 10 bases match TRBD2. The specimen sequenced was PBMCs. The CDR3 nucleotides read TGCAGTGCTAGACGAGCGGGGGGGCCTACAGATACGCAGTATTTT. This sequence encodes CSARRAGGPTDTQYF.